This T cell receptor (beta chain) was sequenced in a study of tissue T cells after allogeneic stem cell transplantation. The study's findings and limits: Blood and spleen captured only part of the tissue TCR repertoire.

Germline values: CDR1 KGHTA, CDR2 FQNQQP. This CDR3 has 14 residues. Comment on this clone: The antigen remains undetermined. All gene names here are mouse names. The DNA ends 1 residue before the CDR3 does, and the rest of the CDR3 is filled in from the germline J gene.

Time point of the sample: mouse harvest day 7 after allogeneic transplant. Each mouse received 10^7 T-cell-depleted marrow cells plus 10^6 splenic CD5+ T cells by tail vein. This mouse GVHD model was MHC-mismatched B6 to BALB/c, profiled day 7 or 14. Assay used: immunoSEQ multiplex PCR; TCRdb lists only in-frame clones, some missing. The sample has some 6,100 clones; roughly 44% are singletons. The clonotype originates from a female BALB/c mouse given C57BL/6 T cells with graft-versus-host disease after an allogeneic hematopoietic cell transplant. Sequences were obtained from skin. The rearrangement links TRBV23 to TRBJ2-1; the DNA was not compared with TRBD2, the D call given in the table. CDR3 residues: CSSSPGGNYAEQFF. The part of the CDR3 DNA that was read is TGCTCCAGCAGTCCTGGGGGGAACTATGCTGAGCAGTTC.